What follows are 9 T cell receptor beta chains derived from one specimen sequenced in a study of blood T cell repertoires in COVID-19. Sequencing used immunoSEQ multiplex PCR; TCRdb keeps in-frame clones, though not all of them. The sample includes fewer than 250,000 clones, about 90% seen only once; the top ten take about 2.2%. The source material was peripheral blood. These receptors all come from a woman aged 45-59 years with acute or convalescent COVID-19.

The J gene is TRBJ2-2, the V gene TRBV25-1, with a tentative D call TRBD1 (6 bases). The CDR3 spans 16 residues. Germline values: CDR1 MGHDK, CDR2 SYGVNS. V was pared by 3 bases and J by 5 bases, with 16 bases between. The CDR3 loop is CASSDNRVGRTGELFF. The DNA of the CDR3 is TGTGCCAGCAGTGACAACAGGGTGGGAAGAACCGGGGAGCTGTTTTTT. Based on the CDR3 plus reference TRBV25-1 and TRBJ2-2, the full variable domain is EADIYQTPRYLVIGTGKKITLECSQTMGHDKMYWYQQDPGMELHLIHYSYGVNSTEKGDLSSESTVSRIRTEHFPLTLESARPSHTSQYLCASSDNRVGRTGELFFGEGSRLTVL.

The rearrangement uses TRBV3-1 (or the pseudogene TRBV3-2) and TRBJ2-5; TRBD1 matches 7 bases. The CDR3 has 14 amino acids. The germline V gene encodes CDR1 LGHDT and CDR2 YNNKEL (reference sequence). Trimming took 4 bases from V and 5 from J; bases not matched to a gene: 7. CDR3 nucleotide sequence: TGTGCCAGCAGCCTACAGGGGCATGGGGAGACCCAGTACTTC. Its protein product is CASSLQGHGETQYF.

This chain uses TRBV9 with TRBJ1-4; TRBD1 matches 9 bases. Per germline, CDR1 SGDLS and CDR2 YYNGEE. The length of the CDR3 is 17 residues. V dropped 0 bases and J dropped 12; count of bases not matched to a gene: 15. The CDR3 protein is CASSVGLGQGTNGELFF. CDR3 sequence (DNA): TGTGCCAGCAGCGTAGGTCTGGGACAGGGAACTAATGGGGAACTGTTTTTT.

The CDR3 DNA is TGTGCCAGTAGTATCGACAGGGGTGAAGCTTTCTTT. This translates into CASSIDRGEAFF. The rearrangement links TRBV19 to TRBJ1-1; TRBD1 matches 8 bases. Germline V gene data show CDR1 as LNHDA and CDR2 as SQIVND (reference sequence). The CDR3 spans 12 residues. The V and J ends lost 3 bases and 7 bases, in that order; junction bases with no gene match: 1. Supplemented by reference TRBV19 and TRBJ1-1, the full variable domain reads DGGITQSPKYLFRKEGQNVTLSCEQNLNHDAMYWYRQDPGQGLRLIYYSQIVNDFQKGDIAEGYSVSREKKESFPLTVTSAQKNPTAFYLCASSIDRGEAFFGQGTRLTVV.

CDR3 nucleotide sequence: TGTGCCAGCAGCAGATGGGGGGGCGCCGACTACGAGCAGTACTTC. Translated, it gives CASSRWGGADYEQYF. This sequence joins TRBV11-2 and TRBJ2-7; the D gene is possibly TRBD2 (7 bases). CDR1 is SGHAT, CDR2 FQNNGV, per germline. This CDR3 comprises 15 residues. Trimming removed 5 bases from V and 3 bases from J, with 17 bases in between. Looking up the rest from reference TRBV11-2 and TRBJ2-7 gives the full variable domain: EAGVAQSPRYKIIEKRQSVAFWCNPISGHATLYWYQQILGQGPKLLIQFQNNGVVDDSQLPKDRFSAERLKGVDSTLKIQPAKLEDSAVYLCASSRWGGADYEQYFGPGTRLTVT.

The chain uses TRBV27 and TRBJ1-1; TRBD1 matches 9 bases. Germline CDR1 is MNHEY and CDR2 is SMNVEV (reference sequence). The CDR3 covers 16 residues. The V and J ends lost 4 bases and 0 bases, in that order; junction bases with no gene match: 6. This CDR3 reads CASSSFGTGLNTEAFF. DNA of the CDR3: TGTGCCAGCAGTTCCTTCGGGACAGGGTTGAACACTGAAGCTTTCTTT.

This clone appeared a single time. V usage is TRBV4-2 and J usage is TRBJ2-3, with a tentative D call TRBD2 (5 bases). V shed 0 bases and J shed 2 bases, with 15 bases lying between them. The CDR3 totals 17 residues. Germline CDR1 reads LGHNA; CDR2 reads YNFKEQ. This CDR3 reads CASSQEGSAALTDTQYF. CDR3 sequence (DNA): TGTGCCAGCAGCCAAGAAGGTTCAGCGGCACTCACAGATACGCAGTATTTT.

This sequence joins TRBV5-6 and TRBJ1-3, with D maybe TRBD1 (5 bases). The CDR3 runs to 16 residues. Germline CDR1 reads SGHDT; CDR2 reads YYEEEE. V shed 4 bases and J shed 0 bases, with 14 bases lying between them. The CDR3 is CASSPGTFLSGNTIYF. The CDR3 nucleotides read TGTGCCAGCAGCCCCGGGACTTTCCTCTCTGGAAACACCATATATTTT.

This clone has a handful of counts. The rearrangement links TRBV11-2 to TRBJ2-3; D gene uncertain. The CDR3 runs to 12 residues. Germline assignment: CDR1 SGHAT and CDR2 FQNNGV. The V and J ends lost 2 bases and 8 bases respectively, with 8 bases between them. The DNA for the CDR3 is TGTGCCAGCAGCTTACCATCAGTTACGCAGTATTTT. This codes for CASSLPSVTQYF.